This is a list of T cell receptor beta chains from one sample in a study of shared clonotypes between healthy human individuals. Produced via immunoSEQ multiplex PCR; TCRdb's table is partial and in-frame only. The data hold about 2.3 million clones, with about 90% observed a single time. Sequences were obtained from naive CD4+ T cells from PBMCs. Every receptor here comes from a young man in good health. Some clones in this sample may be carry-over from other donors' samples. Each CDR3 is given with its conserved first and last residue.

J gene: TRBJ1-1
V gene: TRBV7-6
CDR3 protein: CASSLVGGNTEAFF

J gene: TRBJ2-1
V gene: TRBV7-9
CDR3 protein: CASSFILAGDLSYNEQFF

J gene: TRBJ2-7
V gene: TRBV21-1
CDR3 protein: CASSKGSATYEQYF

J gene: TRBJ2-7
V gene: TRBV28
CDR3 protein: CASGALYEQYF

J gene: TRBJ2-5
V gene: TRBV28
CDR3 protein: CASRTGGGETQYF

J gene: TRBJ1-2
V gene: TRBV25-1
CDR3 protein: CASSEDYGYTF

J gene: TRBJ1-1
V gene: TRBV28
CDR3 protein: CVVSGGAEAFF

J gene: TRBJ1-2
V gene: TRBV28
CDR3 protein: CASSLPRTAEGGYTF

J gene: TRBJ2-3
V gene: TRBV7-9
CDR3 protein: CASRITSGSTDTQYF

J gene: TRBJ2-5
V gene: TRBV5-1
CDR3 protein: CASRTRTGVNEETQYF

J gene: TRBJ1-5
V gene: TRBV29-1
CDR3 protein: CSAKTGAGNQPQHF

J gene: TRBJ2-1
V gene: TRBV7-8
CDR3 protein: CASSDGTGGYNEQFF

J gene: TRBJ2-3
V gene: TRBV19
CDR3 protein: CASSILPGGTDTQYF

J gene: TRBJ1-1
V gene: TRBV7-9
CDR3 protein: CASSSQGGTSTEAFF

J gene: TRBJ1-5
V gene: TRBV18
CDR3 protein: CASSPRDNNQPQHF

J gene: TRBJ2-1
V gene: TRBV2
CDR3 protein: CASSKGLARYNEQFF

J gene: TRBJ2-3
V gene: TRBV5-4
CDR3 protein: CASSLTPWGRADTQYF

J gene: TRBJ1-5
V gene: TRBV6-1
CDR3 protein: CASSTTPLSNQPQHF

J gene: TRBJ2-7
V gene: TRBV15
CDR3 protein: CATSRDPSGTYEQYF

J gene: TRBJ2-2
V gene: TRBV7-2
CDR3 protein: CASSFGTSGATGELFF

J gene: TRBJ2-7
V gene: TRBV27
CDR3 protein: CASRTPRQGAGEQYF

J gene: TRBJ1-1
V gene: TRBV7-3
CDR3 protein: CASSLTRQGRTEAFF

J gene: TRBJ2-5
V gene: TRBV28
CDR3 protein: CASSSPSGRRETQYF

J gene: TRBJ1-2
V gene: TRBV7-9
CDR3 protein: CASSFGQVGGYTF

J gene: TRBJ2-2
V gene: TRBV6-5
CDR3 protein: CASSYNDGRELFF

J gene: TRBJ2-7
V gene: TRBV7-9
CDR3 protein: CASSWRPRKGHEQYF

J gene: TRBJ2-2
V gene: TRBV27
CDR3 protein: CASSFSRWGSNTGELFF

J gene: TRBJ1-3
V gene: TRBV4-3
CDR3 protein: CASSDWASSGNTIYF

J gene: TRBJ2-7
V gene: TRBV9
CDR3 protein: CASSGEGLAGDYEQYF

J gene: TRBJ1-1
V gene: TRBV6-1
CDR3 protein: CAGGSSTIPTEAFF

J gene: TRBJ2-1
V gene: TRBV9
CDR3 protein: CASSVEITSSYNEQFF

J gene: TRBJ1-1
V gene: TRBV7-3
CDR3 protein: CASSLNPGDTEAFF

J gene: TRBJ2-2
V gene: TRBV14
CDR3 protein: CASSGGRYTGELFF

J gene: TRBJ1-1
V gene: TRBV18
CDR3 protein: CASSSMNTEAFF

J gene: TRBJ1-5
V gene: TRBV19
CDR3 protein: CASSIVQGGQPQHF

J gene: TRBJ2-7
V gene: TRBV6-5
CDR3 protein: CASATPGQLYEQYF

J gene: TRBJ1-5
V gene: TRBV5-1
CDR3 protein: CASSLGTGGLGQPQHF

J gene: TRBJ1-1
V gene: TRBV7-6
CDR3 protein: CASSPGLNVNTEAFF

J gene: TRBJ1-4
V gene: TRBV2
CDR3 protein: CASSELLAGGREKLFF

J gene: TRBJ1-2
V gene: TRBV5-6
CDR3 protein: CASSLGRTYGYTF

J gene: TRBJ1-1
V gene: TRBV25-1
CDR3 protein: CASSSTQGAQETEAFF

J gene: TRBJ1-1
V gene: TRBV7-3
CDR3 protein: CASSPQSGAKEGTEAFF

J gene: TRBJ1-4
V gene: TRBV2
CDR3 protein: CASSAAGAREKLFF